These 20 T cell receptor beta chains were sequenced from one sample in a study of a mutant IDH1 vaccine in newly diagnosed glioma. Time point denoted: week 5, during vaccination. Vaccination used 300 ug of mutant IDH1 20-mer peptide per dose, with topical imiquimod. Data came from immunoSEQ multiplex PCR; TCRdb stores just in-frame clones and leaves some out. Of over 30,000 clones listed, around 83% are singletons. No cognate antigen is known for these TCRs. The specimen comprised PBMCs, sampled from a glioma patient whose treatment included an IDH1 peptide vaccine. The receptors originated from a man aged 25-45 years with glioma.

The rearrangement links TRBV6-6 to TRBJ1-4; 8 nucleotides line up with TRBD1. This CDR3 is built from 14 residues. Looked up from germline, CDR1 is MNHNY and CDR2 is SVGAGI (reference sequence). Unmatched junction bases numbered 8, after V lost 9 bases and J lost 5 bases. CDR3 bases: TGTGCCAGTCTACCGACAGGGGACAATGAAAAACTGTTTTTT. Translating it yields CASLPTGDNEKLFF.

The chain employs TRBV19 and TRBJ2-1; perhaps D is TRBD1 or TRBD2 (5 bases each). This CDR3 has 17 residues. Germline V gene data show CDR1 as LNHDA and CDR2 as SQIVND (reference sequence). V shed 5 bases and J shed 0 bases, with 17 bases lying between them. The CDR3 nucleotides are TGTGCCAGTAGTCCGCTAGCCTGGGGGAGCTCCTACAATGAGCAGTTCTTC. Encoded protein: CASSPLAWGSSYNEQFF.

This clone was found once. The chain joins TRBV10-3 to TRBJ2-5; 7 nucleotides agree with TRBD2. The CDR3 runs 15 residues. From germline, CDR1 is ENHRY and CDR2 SYGVKD. V was pared by 0 bases and J by 5 bases, with 6 bases of the junction left unmatched. CDR3 in amino acids: CAISESRGSGETQYF. The CDR3 DNA reads TGTGCCATCAGTGAGTCGCGGGGGAGTGGGGAGACCCAGTACTTC.

This rearrangement joins TRBV5-4 to TRBJ1-1; possible D gene TRBD1, 5 bases. The germline CDR1 and CDR2 sequences are SGHNT and YYREEE (reference sequence). This CDR3 spans 15 amino acids. Trimming left V 2 bases short and J 4 bases short, with 15 bases between. CDR3 nucleotides: TGTGCCAGCAGCTTAAACGAGGGAGGGGTCACTGAAGCTTTCTTT. Its translation: CASSLNEGGVTEAFF.

The chain carries TRBV6-6 and TRBJ2-1; D uncertain. Germline CDR1 reads MNHNY; CDR2 reads SVGAGI (reference sequence). V gave up 6 bases and J gave up 6 bases, with 3 bases separating them. The CDR3 sequence is 10 residues long. CDR3 sequence: CASRSNEQFF. CDR3 bases: TGTGCCAGCAGAAGCAATGAGCAGTTCTTC.

This clone was seen once. The J gene is TRBJ2-6, the V gene TRBV4-3; D is unclear. CDR1 LGHNA and CDR2 YSLEER come from the germline V gene. V lost 1 base and J lost 0, with 13 bases in between. The CDR3 is made up of 18 amino acids. The CDR3 region has the DNA TGCGCCAGCAGCCAAGCCTTGCGCCCTACCTCTGGGGCCAACGTCCTGACTTTC. Translated: CASSQALRPTSGANVLTF.

This clone has a single count. The V call is TRBV6-5, the J call TRBJ1-6; 8 positions agree with TRBD1. The V gene end was trimmed by 6 bases and the J gene end by 9 bases; junction bases not matched to a gene: 7. The CDR3 is 14 amino acids. In germline, CDR1 is MNHEY, CDR2 SVGAGI. The CDR3 spells CASRMGQGASPLHF. CDR3 DNA: TGTGCCAGCAGGATGGGTCAGGGGGCTTCACCCCTCCACTTT.

This clone was counted only a few times. The chain has TRBV9 and TRBJ1-4; possible D gene TRBD1, 5 bases. Germline lookup yields CDR1 SGDLS and CDR2 YYNGEE. With 4 bases removed from V and 0 bases from J, the gap between germline ends came to 10 bases. The CDR3 has 15 residues. In DNA form, the CDR3 reads TGTGCCAGCAGCCCGCGGACATCAACTAATGAAAAACTGTTTTTT. Protein: CASSPRTSTNEKLFF.

The gene calls are TRBV27 and TRBJ1-1; D gene unclear. Trimming took off 3 bases at V and 7 bases at J, with 9 bases between the two ends. Per germline, CDR1 MNHEY and CDR2 SMNVEV (reference sequence). The CDR3 runs to 12 residues. CDR3 sequence: CASSFHSFEAFF. The CDR3 DNA is TGTGCCAGCAGTTTTCACAGTTTTGAAGCTTTCTTT.

The genes are TRBV5-1 and TRBJ2-7; TRBD1 matches 8 bases. The trim removed 4 bases at V and 2 bases at J, leaving 5 bases unmatched. Germline CDR1 reads SGHRS; CDR2 reads YFSETQ. The CDR3 spans 14 residues. In DNA form, the CDR3 reads TGCGCCAGCAGCCGACAGGGGTCTGCCTACGAGCAGTACTTC. Translated, it gives CASSRQGSAYEQYF. Full variable domain (missing parts from reference TRBV5-1 and TRBJ2-7): KAGVTQTPRYLIKTRGQQVTLSCSPISGHRSVSWYQQTPGQGLQFLFEYFSETQRNKGNFPGRFSGRQFSNSRSEMNVSTLELGDSALYLCASSRQGSAYEQYFGPGTRLTVT.

CDR3 DNA sequence: TGTGCCAGCAGTAACGAGGGGGCAAGAGGCTACACCTTC. Its protein product is CASSNEGARGYTF. This chain joins TRBV2 and TRBJ1-2; 7 bases match TRBD1. The junction had 8 bases not matched to a gene; V was cut back by 5 bases and J by 8 bases. Germline lookup yields CDR1 SNHLY and CDR2 FYNNEI. This CDR3 comprises 13 residues. The whole variable domain, filled in from reference TRBV2 and TRBJ1-2, reads EPEVTQTPSHQVTQMGQEVILRCVPISNHLYFYWYRQILGQKVEFLVSFYNNEISEKSEIFDDQFSVERPDGSNFTLKIRSTKLEDSAMYFCASSNEGARGYTFGSGTRLTVV.

The CDR3: CASSPGTASTDTQYF. Here the CDR3 DNA reads TGTGCCAGCAGCCCCGGGACAGCTAGCACAGATACGCAGTATTTT. The chain has TRBV2 and TRBJ2-3; 7 bases agree with TRBD1. The V segment lost 6 bases and the J segment 0 bases; nucleotides outside the gene matches: 6. The germline V gene has CDR1 SNHLY and CDR2 FYNNEI. There are 15 residues in the CDR3. Full variable domain (rest looked up from reference TRBV2 and TRBJ2-3): EPEVTQTPSHQVTQMGQEVILRCVPISNHLYFYWYRQILGQKVEFLVSFYNNEISEKSEIFDDQFSVERPDGSNFTLKIRSTKLEDSAMYFCASSPGTASTDTQYFGPGTRLTVL.

The J gene is TRBJ2-7, the V gene TRBV7-2; D unclear. V lost 2 bases and J 0 bases, leaving 14 bases between the germline ends. The CDR3 is 16 amino acids. Germline V gene lookup returns CDR1 SGHTA and CDR2 FQGNSA. CDR3 region: CASSLNPTASSYEQYF. CDR3 DNA sequence: TGTGCCAGCAGCTTAAACCCCACGGCCAGCTCCTACGAGCAGTACTTC.

This chain joins TRBV29-1 and TRBJ2-2; D tentatively reads TRBD1 or TRBD2 (6 bases each). Germline CDR1 reads SQVTM; CDR2 reads ANQGSEA. The CDR3 sequence is 16 residues long. The germline V and J ends were trimmed by 4 bases and 1 base, with 16 bases remaining between them. CDR3 amino acids: CSVVGWKGGNTGELFF. The CDR3 DNA reads TGCAGCGTTGTAGGGTGGAAGGGGGGGAACACCGGGGAGCTGTTTTTT.

The V and J genes are TRBV30 and TRBJ2-7; 9 bases are a match to TRBD1. The CDR3 consists of 13 residues. Germline lookup yields CDR1 GTSNPN and CDR2 SVGIG (reference sequence). The junction had 7 bases not matched to a gene; V was cut back by 3 bases and J by 7 bases. CDR3 amino acids: CAWRGSTGGEQYF. CDR3 sequence (DNA): TGTGCCTGGAGAGGATCGACAGGGGGTGAGCAGTACTTC.

The J gene is TRBJ1-1, the V gene TRBV4-1; no clear D gene. This CDR3 is 13 amino acids long. CDR1 MGHRA and CDR2 YSYEKL come from the germline V gene. Trimming took off 5 bases at V and 1 base at J, with 8 bases between the two ends. CDR3 sequence (DNA): TGCGCCAGCAGCTCCCTCCGGAACACTGAAGCTTTCTTT. Protein: CASSSLRNTEAFF.

CDR3 bases: TGTGCCAGCAGTGAAAGGGGGGGCGCTTATTCACCCCTCCACTTT. This sequence encodes CASSERGGAYSPLHF. The gene calls are TRBV6-1 and TRBJ1-6, with D tentatively TRBD1 (6 bases). The CDR3 sequence is 15 residues long. Trimming took 2 bases from V and 8 from J, leaving 13 bases between them. The germline V gene has CDR1 MNHNS and CDR2 SASEGT.

This chain's CDR3 is CASSLGSAHSTGELFF. In DNA form, the CDR3 reads TGTGCCAGCAGCTTAGGGTCCGCGCATTCCACCGGGGAGCTGTTTTTT. This sequence joins TRBV7-2 and TRBJ2-2; D not certain. CDR3 size: 16 residues. Trimming pared 1 base from V and 4 bases from J, leaving 13 bases between. CDR1 is SGHTA and CDR2 is FQGNSA in the germline V gene.

The chain carries TRBV7-9 and TRBJ1-6; tentative D call: TRBD1 (6 bases). The CDR3 runs to 14 residues. Germline lookup yields CDR1 SEHNR and CDR2 FQNEAQ (reference sequence). The V gene lost 5 bases and the J gene lost 5 bases, with 10 bases spanning the gap. CDR3 sequence reads: CASSRTDDNSPLHF. The CDR3 DNA reads as TGTGCCAGCAGCCGGACAGACGATAATTCACCCCTCCACTTT.

The V and J genes are TRBV14 and TRBJ2-1; 11 nucleotides agree with TRBD1. V shed 3 bases and J 5 bases; nucleotides not matched to a gene: 9. The CDR3 sequence is 17 residues long. Germline V gene sequence: CDR1 SGHDN, CDR2 FVKESK. The CDR3 loop reads CASSHWDRGGLDNEQFF. The CDR3 coding sequence is TGTGCCAGCAGCCATTGGGACAGGGGGGGTTTGGACAATGAGCAGTTCTTC.